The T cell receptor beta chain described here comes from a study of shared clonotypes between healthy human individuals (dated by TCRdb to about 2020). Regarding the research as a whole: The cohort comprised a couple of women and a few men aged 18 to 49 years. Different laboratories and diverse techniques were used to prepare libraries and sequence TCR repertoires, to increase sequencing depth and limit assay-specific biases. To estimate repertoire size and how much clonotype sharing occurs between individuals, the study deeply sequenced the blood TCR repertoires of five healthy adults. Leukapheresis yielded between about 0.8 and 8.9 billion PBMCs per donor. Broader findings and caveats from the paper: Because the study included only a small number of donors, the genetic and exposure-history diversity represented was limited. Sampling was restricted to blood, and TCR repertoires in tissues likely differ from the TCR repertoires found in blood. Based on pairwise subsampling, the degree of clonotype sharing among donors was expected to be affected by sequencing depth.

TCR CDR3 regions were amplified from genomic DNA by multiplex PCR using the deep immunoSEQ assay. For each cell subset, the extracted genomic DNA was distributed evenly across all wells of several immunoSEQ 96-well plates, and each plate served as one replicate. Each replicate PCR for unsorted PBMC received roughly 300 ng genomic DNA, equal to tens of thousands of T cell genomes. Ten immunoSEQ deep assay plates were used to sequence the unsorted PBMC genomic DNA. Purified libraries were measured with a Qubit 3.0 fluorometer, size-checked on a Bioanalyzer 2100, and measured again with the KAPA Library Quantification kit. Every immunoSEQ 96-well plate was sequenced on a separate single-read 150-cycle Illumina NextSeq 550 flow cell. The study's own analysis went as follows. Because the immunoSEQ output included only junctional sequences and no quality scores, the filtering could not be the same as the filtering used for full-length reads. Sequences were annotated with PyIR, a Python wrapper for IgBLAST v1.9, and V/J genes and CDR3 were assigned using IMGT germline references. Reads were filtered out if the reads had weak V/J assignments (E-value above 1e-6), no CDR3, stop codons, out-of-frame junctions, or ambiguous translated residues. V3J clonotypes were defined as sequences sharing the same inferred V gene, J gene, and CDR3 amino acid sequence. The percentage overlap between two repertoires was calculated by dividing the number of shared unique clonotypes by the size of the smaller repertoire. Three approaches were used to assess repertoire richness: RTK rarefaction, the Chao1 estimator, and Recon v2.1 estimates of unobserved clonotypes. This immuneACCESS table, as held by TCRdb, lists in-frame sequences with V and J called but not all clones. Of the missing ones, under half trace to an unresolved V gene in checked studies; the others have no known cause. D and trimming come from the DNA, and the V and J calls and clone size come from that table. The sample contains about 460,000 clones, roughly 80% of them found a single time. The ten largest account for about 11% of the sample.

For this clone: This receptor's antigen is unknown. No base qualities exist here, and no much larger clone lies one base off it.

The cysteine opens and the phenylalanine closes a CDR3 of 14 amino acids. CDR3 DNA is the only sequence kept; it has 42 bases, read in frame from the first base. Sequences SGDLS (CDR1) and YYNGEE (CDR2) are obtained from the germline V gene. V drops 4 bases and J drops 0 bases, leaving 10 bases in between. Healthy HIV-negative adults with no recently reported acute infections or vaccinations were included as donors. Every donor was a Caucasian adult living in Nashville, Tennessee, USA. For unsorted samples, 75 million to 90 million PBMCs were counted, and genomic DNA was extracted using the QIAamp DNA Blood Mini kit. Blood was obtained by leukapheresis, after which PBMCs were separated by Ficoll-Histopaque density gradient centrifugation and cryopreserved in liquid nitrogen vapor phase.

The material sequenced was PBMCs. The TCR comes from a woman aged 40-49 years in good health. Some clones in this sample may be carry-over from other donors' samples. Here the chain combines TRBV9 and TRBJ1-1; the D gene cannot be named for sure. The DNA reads TGTGCCAGCAGCCCCCGGCGGTTGAACACTGAAGCTTTCTTT. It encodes CASSPRRLNTEAFF.